The 2 T cell receptor beta chains given below trace back to one sample, sequenced in a study of blood T cell repertoires in COVID-19 (TCRdb year 2020). Receptors were amplified or captured by the immunoSEQ multiplex PCR assay. Here the immuneACCESS table is served through TCRdb, limited to in-frame sequences with V and J called. Missing clones are a known gap in these copies; in checked studies unresolved V genes cover under half, and the rest lacks a known reason. The sample has about 29,000 clones on record, 82% of them singletons. The ten most abundant clones make up about 1.8% of the sample. The material sequenced was peripheral blood. The receptors here all came from an elderly man with active or convalescent COVID-19.

The chain carries TRBV11-2 and TRBJ2-4, with a tentative D call TRBD2 (6 bases). Trimming took off 5 bases at V and 1 base at J, with 15 bases between the two ends. The germline V gene encodes CDR1 SGHAT and CDR2 FQNNGV. The CDR3 is 16 amino acids. CDR3 amino acids: CASSQGLLAAKNIQYF. The CDR3 DNA is TGTGCCAGCAGCCAAGGCCTCCTAGCGGCCAAAAACATTCAGTACTTC.

This clone was observed a handful of times. V is TRBV20-1 and J is TRBJ2-7, with D possibly being TRBD1 (7 bases). V lost 3 bases and J lost 2, with 17 bases in between. This CDR3 has 15 amino acids. The V gene's germline CDR1 is DFQATT and CDR2 SNEGSKA (reference sequence). The CDR3 spells CSASSGGPVTYEQYF. DNA of the CDR3: TGCAGTGCTAGTTCAGGGGGGCCGGTAACCTACGAGCAGTACTTC.